These 19 T cell receptor beta chains share one sample of origin, sequenced in a study of cytomegalovirus exposure and HLA in healthy donors. The PCR contained 60 Vbeta and 13 Jbeta primers. Sequencing used immunoSEQ multiplex PCR; TCRdb keeps in-frame clones, though not all of them. Of tens of thousands of clones listed, around three fifths are singletons. Sequencing was done on a sample of PBMCs. The receptors stem from a boy between 10 and 17 years old in good health and CMV-seropositive.

The rearrangement joins TRBV2 to TRBJ2-2; possibly TRBD2 for D (6 bases). CDR1 and CDR2 (germline): SNHLY, FYNNEI. Trimming took 3 bases from V and 6 from J, leaving 8 bases between them. The CDR3 is 13 residues long. The chain's CDR3 is CASSDWGAGELFF. CDR3 DNA: TGTGCCAGCAGTGATTGGGGGGCCGGGGAGCTGTTTTTT. The full variable domain, its missing parts supplied by reference TRBV2 and TRBJ2-2, is EPEVTQTPSHQVTQMGQEVILRCVPISNHLYFYWYRQILGQKVEFLVSFYNNEISEKSEIFDDQFSVERPDGSNFTLKIRSTKLEDSAMYFCASSDWGAGELFFGEGSRLTVL.

The chain links TRBV4-3 to TRBJ1-2; no firm D call. There are 15 residues in the CDR3. Germline values: CDR1 LGHNA, CDR2 YSLEER. Trimming took 1 base from V and 4 from J, leaving 13 bases between them. The CDR3 DNA reads as TGCGCCAGCAGCCAAGCGCCGGCACGGAGCTATGGCTACACCTTC. Amino acids: CASSQAPARSYGYTF.

The rearrangement links TRBV6-5 to TRBJ1-1, with D possibly being TRBD1 (6 bases). V was trimmed by 6 bases and J by 0 bases, leaving 11 bases between them. This CDR3 is 14 amino acids long. Germline V gene lookup returns CDR1 MNHEY and CDR2 SVGAGI. CDR3 DNA: TGTGCCAGCAGCCCCAGGGGCCTGAACACTGAAGCTTTCTTT. Amino acids: CASSPRGLNTEAFF.

Only a few counts were recorded for this clone. The genes are TRBV19 and TRBJ2-7, with D possibly matching TRBD1 (6 bases). Germline CDR1 reads LNHDA; CDR2 reads SQIVND (reference sequence). The V gene lost 8 bases and the J gene lost 3 bases, with 20 bases spanning the gap. This CDR3 is built from 15 residues. The CDR3 is CASSWAAGVNYEQYF. CDR3 in DNA: TGTGCCAGTTCATGGGCGGCAGGGGTGAACTACGAGCAGTACTTC.

CDR3 loop: CASSPLRGEQYF. DNA for the CDR3: TGTGCCAGCAGCCCCCTGAGGGGGGAGCAGTACTTC. The V call is TRBV9, the J call TRBJ2-7; D is perhaps TRBD1 (6 bases). The germline V gene encodes CDR1 SGDLS and CDR2 YYNGEE. The CDR3 is 12 residues long. V lost 4 bases and J lost 7, with 12 bases in between.

The chain couples TRBV6-4 to TRBJ1-2; TRBD1 might be the D (5 bases). The CDR3 length is 13 residues. Germline CDR1 and CDR2: MRHNA and SNTAGT. Deletions cut 6 bases from V and 8 bases from J, with 16 bases between. The CDR3 DNA is TGTGCCAGCAGGGCGGCAGGGCGAGGAGGCTACACCTTC. This gives the protein CASRAAGRGGYTF.

The genes are TRBV2 and TRBJ1-1; 8 bases are shared with TRBD1. Germline V gene sequence: CDR1 SNHLY, CDR2 FYNNEI. With 4 bases clipped from V and 0 bases from J, the junction kept 1 base outside the gene matches. The CDR3 sequence is 14 residues long. The CDR3 nucleotides read TGTGCCAGCAGTGCACAGGGGGTGAACACTGAAGCTTTCTTT. Protein product: CASSAQGVNTEAFF.

The rearrangement uses TRBV5-1 and TRBJ2-3; TRBD2 aligns across 11 bases. The CDR3 loop spans 16 amino acids. Germline trimming cut 1 base from V and 1 base from J; bases unmatched to any gene: 2. Germline CDR1 SGHRS, CDR2 YFSETQ. CDR3 sequence reads: CASSLTSGSRTDTQYF. CDR3 coding DNA: TGCGCCAGCAGCTTGACTAGCGGGAGCCGCACAGATACGCAGTATTTT. Full variable domain (rest looked up from reference TRBV5-1 and TRBJ2-3): KAGVTQTPRYLIKTRGQQVTLSCSPISGHRSVSWYQQTPGQGLQFLFEYFSETQRNKGNFPGRFSGRQFSNSRSEMNVSTLELGDSALYLCASSLTSGSRTDTQYFGPGTRLTVL.

The V gene is TRBV9, the J gene TRBJ2-7; no firm D call. The CDR3 is made up of 12 amino acids. The germline CDR1 and CDR2 sequences are SGDLS and YYNGEE. V was pared by 0 bases and J by 6 bases, with 7 bases between. The CDR3 spells CASSVDNTEQYF. For the CDR3, the DNA is TGTGCCAGCAGCGTAGACAATACCGAGCAGTACTTC.

The chain is built from TRBV4-2 and TRBJ2-1; 12 bases agree with TRBD2. The V gene's germline CDR1 is LGHNA and CDR2 YNFKEQ. The CDR3 runs 19 residues. The junction had 10 bases not matched to a gene; V was cut back by 4 bases and J by 0 bases. This chain's CDR3 is CASSLSSGLAGASYNEQFF. The CDR3 DNA reads as TGTGCCAGCAGCCTTAGCTCGGGACTAGCGGGTGCCTCCTACAATGAGCAGTTCTTC.

The chain combines TRBV7-9 with TRBJ2-7, with 7 nucleotides matching TRBD1. This CDR3 region has 15 residues. CDR1 SEHNR and CDR2 FQNEAQ come from the germline V gene (reference sequence). The ends lost 1 base at V and 6 bases at J; junction bases unmatched: 9. The CDR3 region has the DNA TGTGCCAGCAGCTTAGTGGGTCAGGGGGTGGGCGAGCAGTACTTC. It specifies CASSLVGQGVGEQYF.

The chain links TRBV5-4 to TRBJ2-1; the match to TRBD1 covers 8 bases. CDR3 length: 16 amino acids. J lost 1 base, V lost 2 bases, and 5 bases had no gene match. CDR1 and CDR2 from the germline V gene are SGHNT and YYREEE (reference sequence). Written as DNA, the CDR3 is TGTGCCAGCAGCTTAGGGACAGGCAGATCCTACAATGAGCAGTTCTTC. It codes for CASSLGTGRSYNEQFF.

The V and J genes are TRBV9 and TRBJ2-7; TRBD2 might be the D (7 bases). V was cut by 4 bases and J by 0 bases, with 11 bases left in between. The CDR3 covers 14 residues. In germline, CDR1 is SGDLS, CDR2 YYNGEE. This CDR3 reads CASSKGGASYEQYF. The CDR3 DNA reads TGTGCCAGCAGCAAAGGGGGGGCCTCCTACGAGCAGTACTTC.

This chain links TRBV5-1 with TRBJ2-3; D perhaps matches TRBD1 (6 bases). The CDR3 runs to 16 residues. The germline V gene has CDR1 SGHRS and CDR2 YFSETQ. Trimming removed 0 bases at V and 1 base at J, with 12 bases between. The CDR3 here is CASSLVGTTRTDTQYF. The CDR3 DNA sequence: TGCGCCAGCAGCTTGGTTGGGACAACACGCACAGATACGCAGTATTTT.

This chain links TRBV4-1 with TRBJ1-3, with a possible D match to TRBD1 (5 bases). V lost 0 bases and J 0 bases, leaving 12 bases between the germline ends. The CDR3 is made up of 17 amino acids. From germline, CDR1 is MGHRA and CDR2 YSYEKL. For the CDR3, the DNA is TGCGCCAGCAGCCAAGAATTAGGGACTTCCTCTGGAAACACCATATATTTT. Translation: CASSQELGTSSGNTIYF.

The chain combines TRBV4-3 with TRBJ1-1; D may be TRBD1 (6 bases). Germline CDR1 and CDR2: LGHNA and YSLEER. Trimming pared 4 bases from V and 9 bases from J, leaving 18 bases between. This CDR3 is 14 amino acids long. CDR3 sequence reads: CASSPRPGGDQAFF. CDR3 nucleotides: TGCGCCAGCAGCCCTCGGCCGGGGGGCGATCAAGCTTTCTTT.

This clone was picked up a small number of times. The V gene is TRBV18, the J gene TRBJ1-1; TRBD1 matches 7 bases. The germline V gene has CDR1 KGHSH and CDR2 LQKENI. This CDR3 spans 11 amino acids. V lost 5 bases and J lost 8; bases outside the gene matches: 2. The CDR3 nucleotides read TGTGCCAGCTCAACGGGACAGGAAGCTTTCTTT. It yields the protein CASSTGQEAFF. The full variable domain, with the rest looked up from reference TRBV18 and TRBJ1-1, is NAGVMQNPRHLVRRRGQEARLRCSPMKGHSHVYWYRQLPEEGLKFMVYLQKENIIDESGMPKERFSAEFPKEGPSILRIQQVVRGDSAAYFCASSTGQEAFFGQGTRLTVV.

This clone was counted between two and nine times. This sequence joins TRBV5-1 and TRBJ2-5; 7 bases fit TRBD1. CDR3 length: 13 amino acids. Germline V gene sequence: CDR1 SGHRS, CDR2 YFSETQ. The V gene end was trimmed by 4 bases and the J gene end by 2 bases; junction bases not matched to a gene: 2. CDR3 in amino acids: CASSQQGQETQYF. DNA of the CDR3: TGCGCCAGCAGCCAACAGGGGCAAGAGACCCAGTACTTC.

The rearrangement uses TRBV4-3 and TRBJ2-2; tentatively, D is TRBD2 (5 bases). The CDR3 sequence is 15 residues long. The ends were cut back, 0 bases at V and 6 bases at J, with 11 bases in the middle. Per germline, CDR1 LGHNA and CDR2 YSLEER. CDR3 region: CASSQDEEVPGELFF. In nucleotides, the CDR3 is TGCGCCAGCAGCCAAGATGAGGAGGTACCCGGGGAGCTGTTTTTT.